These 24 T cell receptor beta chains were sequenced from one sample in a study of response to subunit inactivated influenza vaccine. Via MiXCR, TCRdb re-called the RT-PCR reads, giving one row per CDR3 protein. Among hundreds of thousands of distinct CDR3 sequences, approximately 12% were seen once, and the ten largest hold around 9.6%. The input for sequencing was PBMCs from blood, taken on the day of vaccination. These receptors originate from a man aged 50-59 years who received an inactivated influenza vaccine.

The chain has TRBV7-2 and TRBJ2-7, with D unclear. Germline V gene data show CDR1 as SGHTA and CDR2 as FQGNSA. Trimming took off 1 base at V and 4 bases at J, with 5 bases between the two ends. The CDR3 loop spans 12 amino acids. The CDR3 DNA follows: TGTGCCAGCAGCTTAGAATTATACGAGCAGTACTTC. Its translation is CASSLELYEQYF.

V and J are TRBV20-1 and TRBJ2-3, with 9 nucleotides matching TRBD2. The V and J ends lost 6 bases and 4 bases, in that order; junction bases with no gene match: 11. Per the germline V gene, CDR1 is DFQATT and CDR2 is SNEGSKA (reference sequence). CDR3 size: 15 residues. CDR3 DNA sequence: TGCAGTGCGAACAACCTAGCGGGGAAGTCAGATACGCAGTATTTT. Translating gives CSANNLAGKSDTQYF.

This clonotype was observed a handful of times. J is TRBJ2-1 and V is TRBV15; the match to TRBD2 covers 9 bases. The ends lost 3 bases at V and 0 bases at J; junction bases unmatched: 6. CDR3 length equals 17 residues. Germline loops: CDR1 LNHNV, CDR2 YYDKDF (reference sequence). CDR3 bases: TGTGCCACCAGCAGGCTAGCGGGGCCCAGCTCCTACAATGAGCAGTTCTTC. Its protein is CATSRLAGPSSYNEQFF.

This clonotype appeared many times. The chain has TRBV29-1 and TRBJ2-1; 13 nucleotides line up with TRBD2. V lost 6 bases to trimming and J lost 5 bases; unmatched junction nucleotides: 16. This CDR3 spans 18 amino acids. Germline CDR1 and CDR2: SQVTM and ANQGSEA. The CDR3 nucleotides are TGCAGCGTGGCGGGGACTAGCGGGACTGGACCCTACCACAATGAGCAGTTCTTC. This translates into CSVAGTSGTGPYHNEQFF.

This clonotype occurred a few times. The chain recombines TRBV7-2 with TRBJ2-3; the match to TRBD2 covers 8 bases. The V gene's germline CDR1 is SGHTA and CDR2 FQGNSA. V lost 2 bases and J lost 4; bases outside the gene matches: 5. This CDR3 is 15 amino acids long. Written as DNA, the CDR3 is TGTGCCAGCAGCTTATCCGGGGGGGCCGCAGATACGCAGTATTTT. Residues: CASSLSGGAADTQYF. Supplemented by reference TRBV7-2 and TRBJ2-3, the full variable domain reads GAGVSQSPSNKVTEKGKDVELRCDPISGHTALYWYRQSLGQGLEFLIYFQGNSAPDKSGLPSDRFSAERTGGSVSTLTIQRTQQEDSAVYLCASSLSGGAADTQYFGPGTRLTVL.

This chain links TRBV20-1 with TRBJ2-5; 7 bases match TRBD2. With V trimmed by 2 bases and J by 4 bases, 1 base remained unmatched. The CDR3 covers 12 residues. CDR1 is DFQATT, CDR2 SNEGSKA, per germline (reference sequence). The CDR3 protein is CSARSGIETQYF. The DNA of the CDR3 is TGCAGTGCTAGAAGCGGGATAGAGACCCAGTACTTC.

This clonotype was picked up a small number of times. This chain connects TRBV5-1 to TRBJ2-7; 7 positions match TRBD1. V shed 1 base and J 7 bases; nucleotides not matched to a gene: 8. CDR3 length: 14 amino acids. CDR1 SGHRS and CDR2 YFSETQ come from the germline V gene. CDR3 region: CASSLYTGDGEQYF. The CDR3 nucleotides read TGCGCCAGCAGCTTGTATACAGGGGATGGTGAGCAGTACTTC.

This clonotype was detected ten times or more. The CDR3 region is CASSLGTSGPDTQYF. Here the CDR3 DNA reads TGCGCCAGCAGCCTCGGGACCTCCGGGCCAGATACGCAGTATTTT. The chain combines TRBV5-1 with TRBJ2-3; D assignment may be TRBD1 or TRBD2 (5 bases each). CDR1 SGHRS and CDR2 YFSETQ come from the germline V gene. V shed 4 bases and J shed 4 bases, with 16 bases lying between them. The CDR3 spans 15 residues. The variable domain in full, with the rest retrieved from reference TRBV5-1 and TRBJ2-3, is KAGVTQTPRYLIKTRGQQVTLSCSPISGHRSVSWYQQTPGQGLQFLFEYFSETQRNKGNFPGRFSGRQFSNSRSEMNVSTLELGDSALYLCASSLGTSGPDTQYFGPGTRLTVL.

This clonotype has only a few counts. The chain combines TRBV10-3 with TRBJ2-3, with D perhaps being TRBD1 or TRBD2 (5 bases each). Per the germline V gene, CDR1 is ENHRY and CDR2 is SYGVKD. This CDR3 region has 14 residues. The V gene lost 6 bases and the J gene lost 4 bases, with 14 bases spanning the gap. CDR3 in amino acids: CAIRSGPGADTQYF. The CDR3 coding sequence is TGTGCCATCAGATCGGGACCGGGCGCAGATACGCAGTATTTT.

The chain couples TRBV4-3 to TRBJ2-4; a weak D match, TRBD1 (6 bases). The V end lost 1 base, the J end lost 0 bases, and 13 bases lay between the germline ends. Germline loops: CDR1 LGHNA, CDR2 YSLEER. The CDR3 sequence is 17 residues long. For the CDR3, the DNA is TGCGCCAGCAGCCAAGGATTTCAGGGGCAAGCCAAAAACATTCAGTACTTC. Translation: CASSQGFQGQAKNIQYF.

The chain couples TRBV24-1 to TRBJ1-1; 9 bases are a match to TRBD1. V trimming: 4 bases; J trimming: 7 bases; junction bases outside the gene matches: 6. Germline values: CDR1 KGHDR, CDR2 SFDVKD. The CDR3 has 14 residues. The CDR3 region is CATSDPGQGHEAFF. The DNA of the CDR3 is TGTGCCACCAGTGACCCGGGACAGGGCCATGAAGCTTTCTTT.

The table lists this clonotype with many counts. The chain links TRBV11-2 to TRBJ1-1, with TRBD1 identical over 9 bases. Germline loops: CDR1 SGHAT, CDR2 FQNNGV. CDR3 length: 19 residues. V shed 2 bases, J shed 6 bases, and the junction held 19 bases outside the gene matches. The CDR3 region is CASSLYTTDRGIRRAEAFF. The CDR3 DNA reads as TGTGCCAGCAGCTTATATACGACGGACAGGGGAATCCGTCGTGCTGAAGCTTTCTTT.

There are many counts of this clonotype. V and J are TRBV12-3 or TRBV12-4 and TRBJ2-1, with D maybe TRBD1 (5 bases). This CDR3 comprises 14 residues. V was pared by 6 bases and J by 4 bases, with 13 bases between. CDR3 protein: CASRNAGIYNEQFF. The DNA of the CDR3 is TGTGCCAGCAGGAATGCAGGGATTTACAATGAGCAGTTCTTC.

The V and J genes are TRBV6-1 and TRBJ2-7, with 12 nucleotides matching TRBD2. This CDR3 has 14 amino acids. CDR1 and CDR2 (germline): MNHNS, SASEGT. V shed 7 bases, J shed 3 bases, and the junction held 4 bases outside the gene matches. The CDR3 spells CASKMTSGSYEQYF. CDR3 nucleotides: TGTGCCAGCAAAATGACTAGCGGGAGCTACGAGCAGTACTTC.

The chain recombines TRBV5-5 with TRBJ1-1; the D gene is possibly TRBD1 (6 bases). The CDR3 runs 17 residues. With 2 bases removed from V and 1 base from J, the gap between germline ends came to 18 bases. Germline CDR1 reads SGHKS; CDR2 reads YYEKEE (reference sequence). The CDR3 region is CASSFPQGTGWNTEAFF. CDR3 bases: TGTGCCAGCAGCTTTCCACAGGGTACGGGGTGGAACACTGAAGCTTTCTTT.

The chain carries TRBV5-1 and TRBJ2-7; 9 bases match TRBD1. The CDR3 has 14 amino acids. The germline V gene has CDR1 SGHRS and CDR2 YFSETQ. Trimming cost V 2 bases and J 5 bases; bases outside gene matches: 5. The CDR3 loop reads CASSFDRGADEQYF. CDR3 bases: TGCGCCAGCAGCTTCGACAGGGGGGCGGACGAGCAGTACTTC.

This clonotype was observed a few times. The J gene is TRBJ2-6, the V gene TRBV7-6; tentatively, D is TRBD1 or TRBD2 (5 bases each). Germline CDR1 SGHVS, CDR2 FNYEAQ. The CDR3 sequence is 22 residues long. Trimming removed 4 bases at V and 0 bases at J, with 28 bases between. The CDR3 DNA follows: TGTGCCAGCAGCTACCGGATGGGGGAGAACAGGTGGGCCAACTCTGGGGCCAACGTCCTGACTTTC. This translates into CASSYRMGENRWANSGANVLTF.

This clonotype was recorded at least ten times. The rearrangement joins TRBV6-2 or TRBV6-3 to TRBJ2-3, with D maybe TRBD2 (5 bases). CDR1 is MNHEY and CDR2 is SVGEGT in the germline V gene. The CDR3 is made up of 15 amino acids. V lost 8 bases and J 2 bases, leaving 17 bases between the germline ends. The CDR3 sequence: CASGSGELVTDTQYF. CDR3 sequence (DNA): TGTGCCAGCGGTTCCGGGGAGTTGGTCACAGATACGCAGTATTTT.

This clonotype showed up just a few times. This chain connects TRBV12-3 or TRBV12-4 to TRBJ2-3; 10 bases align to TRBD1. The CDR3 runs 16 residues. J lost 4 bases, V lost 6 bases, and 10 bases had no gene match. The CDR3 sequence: CASRANSGTGADTQYF. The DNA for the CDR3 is TGTGCCAGCAGAGCCAACTCCGGGACAGGGGCAGATACGCAGTATTTT.

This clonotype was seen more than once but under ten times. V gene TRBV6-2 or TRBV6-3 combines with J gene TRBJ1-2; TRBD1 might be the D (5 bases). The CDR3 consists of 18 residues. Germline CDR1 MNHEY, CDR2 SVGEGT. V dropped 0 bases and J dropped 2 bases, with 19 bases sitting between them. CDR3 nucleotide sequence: TGTGCCAGCAGTTACTCGACTTTTGAACGCGGACACAACTATGGCTACACCTTC. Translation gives CASSYSTFERGHNYGYTF.

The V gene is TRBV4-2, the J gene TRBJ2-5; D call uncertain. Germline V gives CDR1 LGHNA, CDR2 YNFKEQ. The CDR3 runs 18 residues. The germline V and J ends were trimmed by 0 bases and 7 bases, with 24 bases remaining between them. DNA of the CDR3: TGTGCCAGCAGCCAAGAAGGCGCGGCCCGGCCACCGAGTGGGACCCAGTACTTC. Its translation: CASSQEGAARPPSGTQYF.

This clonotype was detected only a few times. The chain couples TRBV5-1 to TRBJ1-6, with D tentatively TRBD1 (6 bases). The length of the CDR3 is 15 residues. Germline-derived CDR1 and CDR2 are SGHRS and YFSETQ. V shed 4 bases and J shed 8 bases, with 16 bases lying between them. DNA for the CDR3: TGCGCCAGCAGCACGGACCCAGGGGTGGATTCACCCCTCCACTTT. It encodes CASSTDPGVDSPLHF.

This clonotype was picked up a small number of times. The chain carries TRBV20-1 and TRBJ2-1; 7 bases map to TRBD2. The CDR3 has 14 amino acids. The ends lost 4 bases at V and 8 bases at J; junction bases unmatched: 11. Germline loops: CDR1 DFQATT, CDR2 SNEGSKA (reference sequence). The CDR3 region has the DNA TGCAGTGCTACCGGACTAGTGGTTGTCGATGAGCAGTTCTTC. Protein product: CSATGLVVVDEQFF.

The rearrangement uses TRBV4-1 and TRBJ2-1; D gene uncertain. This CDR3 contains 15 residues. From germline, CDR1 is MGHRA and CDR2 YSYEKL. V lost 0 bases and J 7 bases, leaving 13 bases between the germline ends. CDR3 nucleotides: TGCGCCAGCAGCCAAGAAGGCCAAGGTTGGAATGAGCAGTTCTTC. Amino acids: CASSQEGQGWNEQFF.